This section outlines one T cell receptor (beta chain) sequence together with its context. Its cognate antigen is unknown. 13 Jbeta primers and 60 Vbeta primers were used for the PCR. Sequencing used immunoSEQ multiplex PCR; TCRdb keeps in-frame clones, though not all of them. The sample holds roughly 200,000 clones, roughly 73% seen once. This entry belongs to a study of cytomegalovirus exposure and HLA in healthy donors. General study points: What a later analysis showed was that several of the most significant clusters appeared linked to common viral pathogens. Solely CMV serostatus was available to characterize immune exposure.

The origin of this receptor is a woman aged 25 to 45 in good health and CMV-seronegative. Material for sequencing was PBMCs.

The chain's CDR3 is CASSRTVTGELFF. CDR3 bases: TGTGCCAGCAGCCGGACAGTTACCGGGGAGCTGTTTTTT. The chain links TRBV27 to TRBJ2-2; D is possibly TRBD1 (6 bases). Germline CDR1 reads MNHEY; CDR2 reads SMNVEV (reference sequence). Trimming took off 6 bases at V and 5 bases at J, with 10 bases between the two ends. The CDR3 contains 13 residues.